The present TCR beta chain was sequenced within a study of shared clonotypes between healthy human individuals. TCRdb's table, derived via immunoSEQ multiplex PCR, lists solely in-frame clones and lacks some. Of fewer than 2.5 million clones listed, approximately 93% are singletons. Trimming removed 1 base from V and 6 bases from J, with 10 bases in between. Germline lookup yields CDR1 LNHNV and CDR2 YYDKDF (reference sequence). This CDR3 contains 13 residues. Sequenced input: naive CD4+ T cells from PBMCs. Documented subset: CD45RA+ positively selected. The V gene is TRBV15, the J gene TRBJ2-7; D gene uncertain. This TCR was recovered from a man younger than 35 in good health. Some clones in this sample may be carry-over from other donors' samples. The CDR3 DNA sequence: TGTGCCACCAGCAGAGGCACTCGTCTCGAGCAGTACTTC. It codes for CATSRGTRLEQYF.